This TCR beta chain was profiled in a study of OX40 agonist ivuxolimab in advanced cancers. The germline gives CDR1 SGHNT, CDR2 YYREEE (reference sequence). Trimming shortened V by 4 bases and J by 5 bases, and 12 bases separated the two germline ends. This CDR3 comprises 13 residues. Sequenced by immunoSEQ multiplex PCR; TCRdb stores in-frame clones only, minus some. The sample has tens of thousands of clones; approximately 90% are singletons. This clone appeared once. The material sequenced was CD4+ or CD8+ T cells sorted from blood, taken in a trial of the OX40 agonist ivuxolimab. The sequence was obtained from an adult with an advanced solid tumor such as melanoma, head and neck, liver or kidney cancer. The chain is built from TRBV5-4 and TRBJ2-5; possible D gene TRBD1, 5 bases. This CDR3 reads CASSLWGAETQYF. Written as DNA, the CDR3 is TGTGCCAGCAGCCTGTGGGGCGCGGAGACCCAGTACTTC. The full variable domain, rest sourced from reference TRBV5-4 and TRBJ2-5, is ETGVTQSPTHLIKTRGQQVTLRCSSQSGHNTVSWYQQALGQGPQFIFQYYREEENGRGNFPPRFSGLQFPNYSSELNVNALELDDSALYLCASSLWGAETQYFGPGTRLLVL.